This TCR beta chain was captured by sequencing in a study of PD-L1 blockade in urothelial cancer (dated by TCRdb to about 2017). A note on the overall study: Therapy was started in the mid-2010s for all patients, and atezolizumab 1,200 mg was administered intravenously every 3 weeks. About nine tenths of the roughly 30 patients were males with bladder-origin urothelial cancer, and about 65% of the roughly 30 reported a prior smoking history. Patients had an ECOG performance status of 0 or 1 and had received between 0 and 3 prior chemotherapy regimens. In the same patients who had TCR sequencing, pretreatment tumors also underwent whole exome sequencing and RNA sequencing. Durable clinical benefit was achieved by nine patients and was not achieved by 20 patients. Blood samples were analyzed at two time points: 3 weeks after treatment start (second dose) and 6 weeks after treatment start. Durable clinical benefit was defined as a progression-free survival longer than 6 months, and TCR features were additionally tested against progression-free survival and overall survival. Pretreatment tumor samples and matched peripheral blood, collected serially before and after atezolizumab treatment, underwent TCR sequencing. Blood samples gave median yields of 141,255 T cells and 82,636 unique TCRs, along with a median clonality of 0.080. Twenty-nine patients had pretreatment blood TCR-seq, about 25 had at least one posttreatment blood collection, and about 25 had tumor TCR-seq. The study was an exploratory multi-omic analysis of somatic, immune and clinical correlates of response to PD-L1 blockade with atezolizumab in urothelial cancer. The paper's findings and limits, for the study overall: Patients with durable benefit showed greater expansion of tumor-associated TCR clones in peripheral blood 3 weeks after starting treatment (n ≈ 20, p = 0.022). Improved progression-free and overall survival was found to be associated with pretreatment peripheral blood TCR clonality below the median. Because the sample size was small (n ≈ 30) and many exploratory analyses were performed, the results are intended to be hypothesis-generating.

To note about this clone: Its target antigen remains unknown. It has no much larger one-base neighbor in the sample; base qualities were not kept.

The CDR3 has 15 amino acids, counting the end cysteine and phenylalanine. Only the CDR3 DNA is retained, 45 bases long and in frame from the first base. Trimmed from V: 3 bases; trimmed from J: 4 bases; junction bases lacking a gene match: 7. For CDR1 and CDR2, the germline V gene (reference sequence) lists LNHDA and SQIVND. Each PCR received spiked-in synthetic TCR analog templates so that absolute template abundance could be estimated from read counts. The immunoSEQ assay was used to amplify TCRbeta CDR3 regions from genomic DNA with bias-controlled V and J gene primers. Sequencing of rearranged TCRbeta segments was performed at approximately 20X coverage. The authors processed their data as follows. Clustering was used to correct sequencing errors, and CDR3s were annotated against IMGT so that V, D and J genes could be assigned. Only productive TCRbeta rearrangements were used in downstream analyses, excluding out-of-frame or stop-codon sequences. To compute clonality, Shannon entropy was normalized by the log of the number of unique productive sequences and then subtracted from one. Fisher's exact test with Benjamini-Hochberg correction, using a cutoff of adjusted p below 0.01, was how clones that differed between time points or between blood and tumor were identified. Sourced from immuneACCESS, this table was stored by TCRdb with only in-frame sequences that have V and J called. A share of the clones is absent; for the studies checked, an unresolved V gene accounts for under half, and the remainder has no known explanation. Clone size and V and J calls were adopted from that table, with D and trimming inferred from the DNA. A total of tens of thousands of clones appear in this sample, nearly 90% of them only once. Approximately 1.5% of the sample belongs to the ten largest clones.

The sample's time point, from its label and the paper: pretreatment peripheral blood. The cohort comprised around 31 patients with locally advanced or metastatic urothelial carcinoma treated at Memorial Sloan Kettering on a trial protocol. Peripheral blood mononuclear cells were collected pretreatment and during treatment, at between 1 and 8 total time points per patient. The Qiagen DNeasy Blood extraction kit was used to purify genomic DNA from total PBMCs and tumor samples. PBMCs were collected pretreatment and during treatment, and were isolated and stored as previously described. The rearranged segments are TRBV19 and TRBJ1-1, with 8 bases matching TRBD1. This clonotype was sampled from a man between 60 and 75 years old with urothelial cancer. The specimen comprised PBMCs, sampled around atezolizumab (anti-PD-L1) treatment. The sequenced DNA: TGTGCCAGTAGTATCCAGGGGGCGAGGAGCACTGAAGCTTTCTTT. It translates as CASSIQGARSTEAFF.